Listed below are T cell receptor beta chains from one sample, sequenced in a study of OX40 agonist ivuxolimab in advanced cancers. TCRdb keeps only in-frame clones here, not all; method: immunoSEQ multiplex PCR. The sample consists of roughly 58,000 clones, roughly 89% of them appearing once. Sequenced here: CD4+ or CD8+ T cells sorted from blood, sampled in a trial of the OX40 agonist ivuxolimab. The receptors here all came from an adult with an advanced solid tumor such as melanoma, head and neck, liver or kidney cancer. CDR3s leave out the opening cysteine and the closing phenylalanine or tryptophan. Fields, in order: V gene, clone size, CDR3 protein. Size is stated for part of the rows, as once, few or many counts, or as a class when the clone is expanded.

V: TRBV14
size: -
CDR3: ASSRRVSEKLF

V: TRBV28
size: -
CDR3: ASINRGRSMNTEAF

V: TRBV10-3
size: -
CDR3: AISESGSGTGELF

V: TRBV7-9
size: -
CDR3: ASSLDRQRGELF

V: TRBV29-1
size: -
CDR3: SVGGGGVNTEAF

V: TRBV5-1
size: -
CDR3: ASSPGGQNTGELF

V: TRBV19
size: -
CDR3: ASSYAAAEKLF

V: TRBV25-1
size: -
CDR3: ASSEGVGGTYEQY

V: TRBV6-5
size: -
CDR3: ASRGHRGEKLF

V: TRBV4-1
size: -
CDR3: ASRPPGQGAEKLF

V: TRBV5-1
size: few
CDR3: ASGDVSEQF

V: TRBV11-2
size: -
CDR3: ASSLGRDREAF

V: TRBV6-1
size: once
CDR3: ASLVGQGDGYT

V: TRBV19
size: -
CDR3: ASRDREGQPQH

V: TRBV7-8
size: -
CDR3: ASSRGQGRTETQY

V: TRBV18
size: once
CDR3: ASSPPNSGANVLT

V: TRBV15
size: -
CDR3: ATSSGITSGTEAF

V: TRBV5-5
size: -
CDR3: ASSLDLVESQPQH

V: TRBV7-9
size: -
CDR3: ASSGGRETQY

V: TRBV29-1
size: -
CDR3: SVDHVGTDTQY

V: TRBV30
size: -
CDR3: AWSATNTGELF

V: TRBV2
size: -
CDR3: ASSDKSSGANVLT

V: TRBV11-2
size: once
CDR3: ASSPTGSSGNTIY

V: TRBV21-1
size: -
CDR3: ATLWDRAYNEQF

V: TRBV15
size: -
CDR3: ATSRDLAGVNEQF

V: TRBV15
size: -
CDR3: ATSRDATFSGANVLT

V: TRBV9
size: -
CDR3: ASSEGSNTGELF

V: TRBV5-1
size: -
CDR3: ASSPRQGLDEKLF

V: TRBV5-4
size: -
CDR3: ASSPGQGDTGELF

V: TRBV18
size: -
CDR3: ASSSDTGELF

V: TRBV7-8
size: -
CDR3: ASSLPGRQQY

V: TRBV5-4
size: -
CDR3: ASSLGMNTEAF

V: TRBV5-1
size: -
CDR3: ASSPGGPPISNYGYT

V: TRBV27
size: -
CDR3: ASSLRAGSYGYT

V: TRBV30
size: -
CDR3: AWSRQGVGYGYT

V: TRBV13
size: -
CDR3: ASSRRGPGGIQY

V: TRBV30
size: once
CDR3: AWSVPGSSNQPQH

V: TRBV4-2
size: -
CDR3: ASSRKTRTVQETQY

V: TRBV29-1
size: -
CDR3: SAQDIYTEAF

V: TRBV9
size: -
CDR3: ASDDGTGGGYGYT

V: TRBV19
size: -
CDR3: ASTSRRGATQY

V: TRBV19
size: once
CDR3: ASSIQRDSNQPQH

V: TRBV18
size: once
CDR3: ASSPPQPNQPQH

V: TRBV5-1
size: -
CDR3: ASSLFGRFEETQY

V: TRBV19
size: once
CDR3: ASIKLAGAGGPRGSGANVLT

V: TRBV7-3
size: -
CDR3: ASSLTPLETDTQY

V: TRBV9
size: few
CDR3: ASSAAIETRQY

V: TRBV5-1
size: -
CDR3: ASSLGSLNTEAF

V: TRBV19
size: -
CDR3: ASSISARTDTQY

V: TRBV2
size: -
CDR3: ASSLTGWGPQH

V: TRBV5-1
size: -
CDR3: ASSAFGTSGAETQY

V: TRBV11-3
size: -
CDR3: ASSLGGLRSYNEQF

V: TRBV6-1
size: -
CDR3: ASRVKGAGELF

V: TRBV28
size: -
CDR3: ASSLQGYEQY

V: TRBV11-2
size: -
CDR3: ASSLGRDWHTEAF

V: TRBV30
size: -
CDR3: AWRGTSGKVDTQY

V: TRBV6-1
size: -
CDR3: ATTFGTNNQPQH

V: TRBV6-1
size: -
CDR3: ASSLTQVNDYT

V: TRBV11-2
size: -
CDR3: ASSFLQDVGEQY

V: TRBV18
size: -
CDR3: ASSQGSSYNEQF